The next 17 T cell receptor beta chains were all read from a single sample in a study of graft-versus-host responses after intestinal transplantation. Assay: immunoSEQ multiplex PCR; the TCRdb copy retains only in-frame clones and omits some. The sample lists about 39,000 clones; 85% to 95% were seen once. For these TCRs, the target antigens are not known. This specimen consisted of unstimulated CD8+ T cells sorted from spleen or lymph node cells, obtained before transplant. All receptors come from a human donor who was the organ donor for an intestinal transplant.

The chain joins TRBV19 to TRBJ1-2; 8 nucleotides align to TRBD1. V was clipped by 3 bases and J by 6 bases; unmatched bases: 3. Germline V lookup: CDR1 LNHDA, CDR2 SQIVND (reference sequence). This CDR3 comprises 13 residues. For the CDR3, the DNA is TGTGCCAGTAGTATTGGACAGGGAGATGGCTACACCTTC. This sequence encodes CASSIGQGDGYTF.

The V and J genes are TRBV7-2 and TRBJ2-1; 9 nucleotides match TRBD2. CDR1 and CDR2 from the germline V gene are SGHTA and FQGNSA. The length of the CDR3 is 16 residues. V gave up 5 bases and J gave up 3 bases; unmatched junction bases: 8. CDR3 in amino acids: CASSPYSGSDYNEQFF. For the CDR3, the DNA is TGTGCCAGCAGCCCATATAGCGGGAGCGACTACAATGAGCAGTTCTTC.

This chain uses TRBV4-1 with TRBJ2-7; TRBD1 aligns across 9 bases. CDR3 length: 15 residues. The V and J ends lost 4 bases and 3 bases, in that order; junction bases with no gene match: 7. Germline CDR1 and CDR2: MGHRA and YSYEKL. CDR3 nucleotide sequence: TGCGCCAGCAGCCCCTCGCGGGACAGGGACTACGAGCAGTACTTC. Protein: CASSPSRDRDYEQYF.

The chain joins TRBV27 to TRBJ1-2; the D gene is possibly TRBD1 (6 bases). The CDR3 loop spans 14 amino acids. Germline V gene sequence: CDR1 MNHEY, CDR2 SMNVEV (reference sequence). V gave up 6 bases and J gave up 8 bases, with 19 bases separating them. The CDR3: CASSPSGVVEGYTF. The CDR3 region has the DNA TGTGCCAGCAGCCCATCAGGGGTGGTGGAAGGCTACACCTTC.

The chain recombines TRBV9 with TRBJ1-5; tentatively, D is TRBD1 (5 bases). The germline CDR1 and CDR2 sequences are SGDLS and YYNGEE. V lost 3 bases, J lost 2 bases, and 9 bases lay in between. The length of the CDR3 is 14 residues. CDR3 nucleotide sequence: TGTGCCAGCAGCGGGGACGGCGGCAATCAGCCCCAGCATTTT. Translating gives CASSGDGGNQPQHF. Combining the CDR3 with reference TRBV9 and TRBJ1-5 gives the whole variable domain DSGVTQTPKHLITATGQRVTLRCSPRSGDLSVYWYQQSLDQGLQFLIQYYNGEERAKGNILERFSAQQFPDLHSELNLSSLELGDSALYFCASSGDGGNQPQHFGDGTRLSIL.

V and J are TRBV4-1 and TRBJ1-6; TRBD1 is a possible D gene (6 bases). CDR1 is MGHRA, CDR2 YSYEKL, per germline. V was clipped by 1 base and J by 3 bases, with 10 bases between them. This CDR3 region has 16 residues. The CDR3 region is CASSQGQVFYNSPLHF. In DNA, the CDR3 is TGCGCCAGCAGCCAAGGACAGGTGTTCTATAATTCACCCCTCCACTTT.

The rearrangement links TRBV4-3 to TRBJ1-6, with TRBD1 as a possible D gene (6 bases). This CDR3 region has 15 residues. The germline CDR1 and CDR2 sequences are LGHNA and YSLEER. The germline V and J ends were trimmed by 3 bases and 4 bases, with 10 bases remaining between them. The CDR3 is CASSQGTRYNSPLHF. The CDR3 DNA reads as TGCGCCAGCAGCCAGGGGACACGGTATAATTCACCCCTCCACTTT.

CDR3 nucleotides: TGTGCCAGCAGCCCCGATCGGGGGGAGAACACTGAAGCTTTCTTT. Translated, it gives CASSPDRGENTEAFF. The V gene is TRBV11-1, the J gene TRBJ1-1; the D gene is possibly TRBD1 (5 bases). Trimming left V 5 bases short and J 1 base short, with 14 bases between. Germline values: CDR1 SGHAT, CDR2 FQDESV (reference sequence). The CDR3 length is 15 residues.

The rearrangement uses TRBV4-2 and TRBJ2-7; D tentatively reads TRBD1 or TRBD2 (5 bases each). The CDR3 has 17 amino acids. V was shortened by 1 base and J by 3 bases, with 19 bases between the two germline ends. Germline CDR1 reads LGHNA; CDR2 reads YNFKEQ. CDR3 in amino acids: CASSQAGPLNGNYEQYF. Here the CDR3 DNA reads TGTGCCAGCAGCCAAGCGGGACCGTTGAACGGGAACTACGAGCAGTACTTC.

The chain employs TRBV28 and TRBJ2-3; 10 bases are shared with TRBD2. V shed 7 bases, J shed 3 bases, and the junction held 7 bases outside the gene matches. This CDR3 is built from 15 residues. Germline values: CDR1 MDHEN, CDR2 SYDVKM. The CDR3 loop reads CASTVAGGPTDTQYF. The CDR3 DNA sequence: TGTGCCAGCACCGTAGCGGGAGGTCCTACAGATACGCAGTATTTT.

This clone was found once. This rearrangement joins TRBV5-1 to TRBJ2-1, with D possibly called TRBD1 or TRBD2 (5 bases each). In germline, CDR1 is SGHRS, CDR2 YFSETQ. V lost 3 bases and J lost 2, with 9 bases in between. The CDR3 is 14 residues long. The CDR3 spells CASSYRDPYNEQFF. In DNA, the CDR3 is TGCGCCAGCAGCTACCGGGACCCCTACAATGAGCAGTTCTTC. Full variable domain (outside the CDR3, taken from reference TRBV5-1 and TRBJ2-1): KAGVTQTPRYLIKTRGQQVTLSCSPISGHRSVSWYQQTPGQGLQFLFEYFSETQRNKGNFPGRFSGRQFSNSRSEMNVSTLELGDSALYLCASSYRDPYNEQFFGPGTRLTVL.

The CDR3 spells CASSEVNEQFF. CDR3 bases: TGTGCCAGCAGTGAAGTCAATGAGCAGTTCTTC. The rearrangement links TRBV6-1 to TRBJ2-1; D gene ambiguous. The CDR3 is made up of 11 amino acids. Between the trimmed V and J ends, which lost 1 base and 6 bases, there was a span of 1 base. Germline CDR1 is MNHNS and CDR2 is SASEGT.

CDR3 region: CASSEDYNYNEQFF. In DNA, the CDR3 is TGTGCCAGCAGCGAGGACTATAACTACAATGAGCAGTTCTTC. This chain joins TRBV9 and TRBJ2-1, with D possibly being TRBD2 (6 bases). The CDR3 sequence is 14 residues long. Trimming took off 3 bases at V and 3 bases at J, with 10 bases between the two ends. The germline gives CDR1 SGDLS, CDR2 YYNGEE.

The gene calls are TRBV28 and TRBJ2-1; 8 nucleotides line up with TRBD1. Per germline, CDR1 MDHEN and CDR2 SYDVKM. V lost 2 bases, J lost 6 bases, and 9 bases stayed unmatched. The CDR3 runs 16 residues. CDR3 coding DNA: TGTGCCAGCAGTTTACCGCCCTGGACAGGGCCCAATGAGCAGTTCTTC. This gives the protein CASSLPPWTGPNEQFF.

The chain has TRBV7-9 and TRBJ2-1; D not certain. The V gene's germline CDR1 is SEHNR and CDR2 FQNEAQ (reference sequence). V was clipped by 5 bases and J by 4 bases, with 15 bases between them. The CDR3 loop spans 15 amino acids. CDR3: CASSPDPRVYNEQFF. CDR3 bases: TGTGCCAGCAGCCCCGACCCAAGAGTTTACAATGAGCAGTTCTTC.

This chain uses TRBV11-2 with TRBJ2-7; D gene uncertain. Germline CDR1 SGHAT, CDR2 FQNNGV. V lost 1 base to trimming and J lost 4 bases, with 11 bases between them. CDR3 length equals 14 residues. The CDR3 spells CASSLAAGWYEQYF. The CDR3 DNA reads TGTGCCAGCAGCTTAGCTGCTGGGTGGTACGAGCAGTACTTC.

CDR3 DNA sequence: TGTGCCAGCAGTTTAGCGGGAAACCCAATTAAAGAGACCCAGTACTTC. Its protein product is CASSLAGNPIKETQYF. The V gene is TRBV28, the J gene TRBJ2-5; the D gene is possibly TRBD2 (6 bases). The V gene's germline CDR1 is MDHEN and CDR2 SYDVKM. V lost 2 bases, J lost 3 bases, and 16 bases lay in between. The CDR3 sequence is 16 residues long.